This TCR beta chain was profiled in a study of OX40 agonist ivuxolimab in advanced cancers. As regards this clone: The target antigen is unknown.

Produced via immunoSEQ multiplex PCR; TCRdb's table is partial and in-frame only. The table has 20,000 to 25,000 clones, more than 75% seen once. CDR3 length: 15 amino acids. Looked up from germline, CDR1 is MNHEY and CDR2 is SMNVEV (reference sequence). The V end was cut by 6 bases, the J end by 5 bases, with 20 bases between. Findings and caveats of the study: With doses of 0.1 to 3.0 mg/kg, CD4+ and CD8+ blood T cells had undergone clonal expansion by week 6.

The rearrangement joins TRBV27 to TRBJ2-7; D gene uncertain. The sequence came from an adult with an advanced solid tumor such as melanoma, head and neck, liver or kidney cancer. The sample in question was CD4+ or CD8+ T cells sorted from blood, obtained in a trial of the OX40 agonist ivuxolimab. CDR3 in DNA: TGTGCCAGCAGCCCGATACACCTTAGGGTGGACGAGCAGTACTTC. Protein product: CASSPIHLRVDEQYF.